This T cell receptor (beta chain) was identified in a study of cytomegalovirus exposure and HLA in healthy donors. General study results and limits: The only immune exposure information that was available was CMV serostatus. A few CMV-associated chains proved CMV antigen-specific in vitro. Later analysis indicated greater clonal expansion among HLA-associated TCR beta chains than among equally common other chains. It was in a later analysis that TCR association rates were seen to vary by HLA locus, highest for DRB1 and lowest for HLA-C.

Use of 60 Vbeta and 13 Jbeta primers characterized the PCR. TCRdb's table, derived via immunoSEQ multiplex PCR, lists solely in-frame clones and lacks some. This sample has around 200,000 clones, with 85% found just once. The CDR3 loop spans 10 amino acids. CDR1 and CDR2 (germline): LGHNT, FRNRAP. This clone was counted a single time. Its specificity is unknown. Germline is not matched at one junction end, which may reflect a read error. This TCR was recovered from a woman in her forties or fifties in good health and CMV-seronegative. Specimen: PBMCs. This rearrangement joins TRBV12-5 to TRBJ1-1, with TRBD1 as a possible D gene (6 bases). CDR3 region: CASGKDRYDF. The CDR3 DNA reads TGTGCTAGTGGTAAGGACAGATACGATTTT.